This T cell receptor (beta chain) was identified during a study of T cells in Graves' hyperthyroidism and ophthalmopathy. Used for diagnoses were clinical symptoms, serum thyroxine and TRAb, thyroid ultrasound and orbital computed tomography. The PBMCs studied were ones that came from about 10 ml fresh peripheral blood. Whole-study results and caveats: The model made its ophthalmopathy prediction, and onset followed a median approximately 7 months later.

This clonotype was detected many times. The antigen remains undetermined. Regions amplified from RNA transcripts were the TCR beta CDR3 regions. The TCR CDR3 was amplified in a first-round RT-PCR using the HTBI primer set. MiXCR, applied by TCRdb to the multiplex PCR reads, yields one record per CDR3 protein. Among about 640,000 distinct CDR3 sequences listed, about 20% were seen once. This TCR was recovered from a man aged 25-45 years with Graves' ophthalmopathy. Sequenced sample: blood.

In DNA, the CDR3 is TGTGCCTGGATCGCTGGAGGCAGGGCTGGTTCACCCCTCCACTTT. Its translation: CAWIAGGRAGSPLHF. V gene TRBV30 combines with J gene TRBJ1-6; the D gene is possibly TRBD1 (5 bases). V dropped 4 bases and J dropped 9 bases, with 19 bases sitting between them. CDR3 size: 15 residues. Looked up from germline, CDR1 is GTSNPN and CDR2 is SVGIG (reference sequence). Complete variable domain (other parts from reference TRBV30 and TRBJ1-6): SQTIHQWPATLVQPVGSPLSLECTVEGTSNPNLYWYRQAAGRGLQLLFYSVGIGQISSEVPQNLSASRPQDRQFILSSKKLLLSDSGFYLCAWIAGGRAGSPLHFGNGTRLTVT.